The sequence of this TCR beta chain was determined in a study of blood T cell repertoires in COVID-19. The CDR3 loop spans 12 amino acids. V lost 3 bases, J lost 9 bases, and 9 bases lay in between. CDR1 MNHNS and CDR2 SASEGT come from the germline V gene. The assay was immunoSEQ multiplex PCR, and TCRdb's table has in-frame clones only and misses some. The table records around 100,000 clones, approximately 80% of them present only once. The genes are TRBV6-1 and TRBJ2-1; no definite D call. The sample taken for sequencing was peripheral blood. This clonotype was obtained from a human donor in a cohort sampled during active or convalescent COVID-19. CDR3 sequence: CASSETGVEQFF. CDR3 nucleotide sequence: TGTGCCAGCAGTGAGACTGGAGTTGAGCAGTTCTTC.